These 8 T cell receptor beta chains share one sample of origin, sequenced in a study of identical twins. TCRdb re-called the 5' RACE reads with MiXCR, one entry per CDR3 protein. Of a few hundred thousand distinct CDR3 sequences in the sample, just under 10% were seen once. The sample also formed part of further work on yellow fever vaccine responses in identical twins.

The material sequenced was PBMCs. The receptors shown here come from a woman aged 18-29 years in good health.

V gene TRBV7-9 combines with J gene TRBJ1-4, with 9 positions matching TRBD1. V lost 0 bases and J lost 7; bases outside the gene matches: 3. Germline values: CDR1 SEHNR, CDR2 FQNEAQ (reference sequence). The CDR3 is 15 amino acids. The CDR3 protein is CASSLAQGAGEKLFF. Written as DNA, the CDR3 is TGTGCCAGCAGCTTAGCACAGGGGGCTGGTGAAAAACTGTTTTTT.

The chain joins TRBV4-1 to TRBJ2-7; D unclear. The germline V gene encodes CDR1 MGHRA and CDR2 YSYEKL. V gave up 4 bases and J gave up 6 bases, with 19 bases separating them. The CDR3 length is 15 residues. CDR3 residues: CASSRSASKVGEQYF. CDR3 nucleotides: TGCGCCAGCAGCCGGTCAGCCTCCAAGGTGGGCGAGCAGTACTTC.

This clonotype was seen a handful of times. This rearrangement joins TRBV28 to TRBJ1-1, with no clear D. Between the trimmed V and J ends, which lost 3 bases and 0 bases, there was a span of 11 bases. Germline V gene sequence: CDR1 MDHEN, CDR2 SYDVKM. The CDR3 contains 15 residues. The CDR3 DNA reads TGTGCCAGCAGTTTCCCTCGGACGTTGAACACTGAAGCTTTCTTT. It specifies CASSFPRTLNTEAFF.

This clonotype was picked up many times. This chain joins TRBV7-9 and TRBJ2-5; D call uncertain. V lost 10 bases, J lost 5 bases, and 14 bases lay in between. The CDR3 extends over 12 amino acids. Germline CDR1 and CDR2: SEHNR and FQNEAQ (reference sequence). CDR3 coding DNA: TGTGCCACCTCCGGACCTAGTGAGACCCAGTACTTC. Residues: CATSGPSETQYF.

The rearrangement joins TRBV2 to TRBJ1-4; no clear D. Germline CDR1 SNHLY, CDR2 FYNNEI. The CDR3 covers 15 residues. V gave up 7 bases and J gave up 4 bases, with 16 bases separating them. The CDR3 nucleotides read TGTGCCAGCACCAAGTCGGGGAGGGATAATGAAAAACTGTTTTTT. It encodes CASTKSGRDNEKLFF.

The table lists this clonotype with a few counts. The chain joins TRBV4-3 to TRBJ2-7; 7 bases line up with TRBD2. Per germline, CDR1 LGHNA and CDR2 YSLEER. The CDR3 contains 16 residues. The V and J ends lost 4 bases and 3 bases, in that order; junction bases with no gene match: 12. CDR3 protein: CASSLARGSPHYEQYF. Written as DNA, the CDR3 is TGCGCCAGCAGCCTAGCCCGCGGGAGTCCCCACTACGAGCAGTACTTC.

This clonotype was detected a few times. This rearrangement joins TRBV29-1 to TRBJ1-1; D is unresolved. The V gene lost 7 bases and the J gene lost 5 bases, with 14 bases spanning the gap. This CDR3 has 12 amino acids. Germline V CDR1 and CDR2: SQVTM, ANQGSEA. In DNA, the CDR3 is TGCAGCGCCAGACATTGGCGGACTGAAGCTTTCTTT. Its translation: CSARHWRTEAFF.

This clonotype was seen at least ten times. V is TRBV10-3 and J is TRBJ2-3; 7 bases agree with TRBD1. This CDR3 has 13 amino acids. CDR1 is ENHRY and CDR2 is SYGVKD in the germline V gene. Trimming cost V 7 bases and J 5 bases; bases outside gene matches: 6. In DNA, the CDR3 is TGTGCCATCAAGGGACAGCAACTAGATACGCAGTATTTT. This sequence encodes CAIKGQQLDTQYF.